One sample yielded the 32 T cell receptor beta chains listed below, sequenced in a study of T cells in Graves' hyperthyroidism and ophthalmopathy. The CDR3 regions of TCR beta were amplified from RNA transcripts. HTBI primers were employed in a first-round RT-PCR of the TCR CDR3. TCRdb re-derived calls from the multiplex PCR reads in MiXCR, one entry per CDR3 protein. The sample has about 400,000 distinct CDR3 sequences, 15% to 18% seen once. Input material: blood. Receptors originate from a woman younger than 35 with Graves' hyperthyroidism.

This clonotype was counted many times. The CDR3 DNA sequence: TGCGCCAGCAGCTTGGACACCGACAAAGATACGCAGTATTTT. This encodes CASSLDTDKDTQYF. The rearrangement links TRBV5-1 to TRBJ2-3; D gene ambiguous. Trimming removed 0 bases from V and 5 bases from J, with 10 bases in between. This CDR3 has 14 residues. The germline V gene encodes CDR1 SGHRS and CDR2 YFSETQ.

In this sample, this clonotype turned up many times. This sequence joins TRBV11-2 and TRBJ2-3; possibly TRBD1 or TRBD2 for D (6 bases each). The CDR3 loop spans 17 amino acids. Germline V CDR1 and CDR2: SGHAT, FQNNGV. The ends were cut back, 2 bases at V and 3 bases at J, with 18 bases in the middle. The CDR3 loop is CASSLKGGRGWTDTQYF. Written as DNA, the CDR3 is TGTGCCAGCAGCTTAAAGGGAGGCAGGGGATGGACAGATACGCAGTATTTT.

Only a few counts were recorded for this clonotype. The chain carries TRBV9 and TRBJ2-2; the D is unclear. CDR1 is SGDLS, CDR2 YYNGEE, per germline. The CDR3 extends over 14 amino acids. Trimming took off 0 bases at V and 4 bases at J, with 7 bases between the two ends. The CDR3 nucleotides read TGTGCCAGCAGCGTAGACTGGCTCACCGGGGAGCTGTTTTTT. It specifies CASSVDWLTGELFF.

This clonotype has a count of ten or more. The chain uses TRBV12-3 or TRBV12-4 and TRBJ2-7; D is ambiguous. Trimming shortened V by 3 bases and J by 3 bases, and 15 bases separated the two germline ends. The CDR3 contains 15 residues. CDR3 protein: CASSFGLYRLYEQYF. The CDR3 DNA is TGTGCCAGCAGTTTTGGGCTATACCGCCTCTACGAGCAGTACTTC.

This clonotype was found many times. V is TRBV3-1 and J is TRBJ2-7; D possibly corresponds to TRBD2 (6 bases). The germline V gene encodes CDR1 LGHDT and CDR2 YNNKEL (reference sequence). Trimming took off 0 bases at V and 0 bases at J, with 9 bases between the two ends. The CDR3 length is 15 residues. CDR3 coding DNA: TGTGCCAGCAGCCAAGAGGGGACTCCCTCCTACGAGCAGTACTTC. It is translated as CASSQEGTPSYEQYF.

This clonotype was picked up many times. The chain links TRBV9 to TRBJ2-1; TRBD2 matches 11 bases. Germline V CDR1 and CDR2: SGDLS, YYNGEE. The CDR3 spans 16 residues. The ends lost 3 bases at V and 6 bases at J; junction bases unmatched: 8. CDR3 protein: CASSDKLAGELNEQFF. DNA for the CDR3: TGTGCCAGCAGCGATAAACTAGCGGGGGAACTCAATGAGCAGTTCTTC.

This clonotype appeared a few times. The chain has TRBV9 and TRBJ2-1, with D possibly TRBD2 on 6 matching bases. V gave up 3 bases and J gave up 10 bases, with 14 bases separating them. The CDR3 sequence is 13 residues long. CDR1 and CDR2 (germline): SGDLS, YYNGEE. The CDR3 sequence is CASSGGEGTEQFF. CDR3 DNA sequence: TGTGCCAGCAGCGGGGGGGAAGGAACGGAGCAGTTCTTC. Combining the CDR3 with reference TRBV9 and TRBJ2-1 gives the whole variable domain DSGVTQTPKHLITATGQRVTLRCSPRSGDLSVYWYQQSLDQGLQFLIQYYNGEERAKGNILERFSAQQFPDLHSELNLSSLELGDSALYFCASSGGEGTEQFFGPGTRLTVL.

This clonotype was seen many times. The J gene is TRBJ2-3, the V gene TRBV2; D possibly corresponds to TRBD1 (6 bases). Trimming left V 7 bases short and J 4 bases short, with 24 bases between. The CDR3 length is 17 residues. Germline assignment: CDR1 SNHLY and CDR2 FYNNEI. CDR3 loop: CASTHIPVTKGADTQYF. The CDR3 DNA sequence: TGTGCCAGCACTCACATCCCGGTCACAAAGGGGGCAGATACGCAGTATTTT.

The rearrangement links TRBV2 to TRBJ1-5; a weak D match, TRBD1 (5 bases). Germline loops: CDR1 SNHLY, CDR2 FYNNEI. Trimming removed 5 bases at V and 4 bases at J, with 12 bases between. This CDR3 contains 14 residues. CDR3 bases: TGTGCCAGCAGTCCTTCGTACAGGAATCAGCCCCAGCATTTT. It is translated as CASSPSYRNQPQHF.

This clonotype was seen a few times. CDR3 region: CASSALWGGAYEQYF. CDR3 DNA sequence: TGTGCCAGCAGCGCCCTTTGGGGGGGGGCCTACGAGCAGTACTTC. This rearrangement joins TRBV7-9 to TRBJ2-7; the match to TRBD2 covers 7 bases. Unmatched junction bases numbered 9, after V lost 5 bases and J lost 2 bases. CDR3 size: 15 residues. Germline CDR1 SEHNR, CDR2 FQNEAQ (reference sequence). Complete variable domain (other parts from reference TRBV7-9 and TRBJ2-7): DTGVSQNPRHKITKRGQNVTFRCDPISEHNRLYWYRQTLGQGPEFLTYFQNEAQLEKSRLLSDRFSAERPKGSFSTLEIQRTEQGDSAMYLCASSALWGGAYEQYFGPGTRLTVT.

The J gene is TRBJ2-1, the V gene TRBV7-3; D unclear. The CDR3 is made up of 16 amino acids. Germline V gene data show CDR1 as SGHTA and CDR2 as FQGTGA. V dropped 2 bases and J dropped 5 bases, with 16 bases sitting between them. The CDR3 DNA reads TGTGCCAGCAGCTTAGGGCCGGCCCCCCTGAACAATGAGCAGTTCTTC. It specifies CASSLGPAPLNNEQFF.

The chain carries TRBV2 and TRBJ1-5; 8 bases are a match to TRBD1. This CDR3 contains 13 residues. From germline, CDR1 is SNHLY and CDR2 FYNNEI. J was trimmed by 7 bases and V by 6 bases; bases with no gene match: 5. The CDR3 here is CASSRDRPQPQHF. In DNA form, the CDR3 reads TGTGCCAGCAGCCGGGACAGGCCCCAGCCCCAGCATTTT.

This clonotype has a count of ten or more. The chain carries TRBV2 and TRBJ2-1; no firm D call. CDR3 length: 13 amino acids. The germline V gene encodes CDR1 SNHLY and CDR2 FYNNEI. V was clipped by 8 bases and J by 7 bases, with 15 bases between them. CDR3 region: CASSSFVGNEQFF. The CDR3 coding sequence is TGTGCCAGCTCAAGTTTTGTGGGAAATGAGCAGTTCTTC.

This clonotype appeared many times. The rearrangement links TRBV2 to TRBJ2-6; possibly TRBD2 for D (5 bases). Germline loops: CDR1 SNHLY, CDR2 FYNNEI. The CDR3 is 17 amino acids. V was pared by 3 bases and J by 0 bases, with 12 bases between. In DNA, the CDR3 is TGTGCCAGCAGTGACGGGGATTCACACTCTGGGGCCAACGTCCTGACTTTC. Translating gives CASSDGDSHSGANVLTF.

This clonotype has a handful of counts. A clone one base away is much larger, so this may be a read error. The V call is TRBV30, the J call TRBJ1-1; D unclear. Germline CDR1 GTSNPN, CDR2 SVGIG (reference sequence). The CDR3 extends over 11 amino acids. CDR3: CARSRRTEAFF. The DNA of the CDR3 is TGTGCCAGGAGCCGGAGGACTGAAGCTTTCTTT.

The V gene is TRBV12-5, the J gene TRBJ2-1; 10 positions agree with TRBD2. Germline loops: CDR1 LGHNT, CDR2 FRNRAP. This CDR3 spans 13 amino acids. V trimming: 4 bases; J trimming: 10 bases; junction bases outside the gene matches: 4. The CDR3 sequence: CASGSERGGEQFF. The CDR3 DNA reads as TGTGCTAGTGGTTCTGAGCGGGGGGGGGAGCAGTTCTTC.

The V call is TRBV7-2, the J call TRBJ1-5, with D maybe TRBD1 (5 bases). CDR1 and CDR2 from the germline V gene are SGHTA and FQGNSA. V gave up 1 base and J gave up 2 bases, with 12 bases separating them. The CDR3 has 16 residues. The CDR3 nucleotides read TGTGCCAGCAGCTTAGAGGCGGGGCACGGCAATCAGCCCCAGCATTTT. Translated, it gives CASSLEAGHGNQPQHF.

This clonotype was seen only a few times. The chain employs TRBV5-1 and TRBJ2-7; maybe TRBD2 (5 bases). Germline CDR1 reads SGHRS; CDR2 reads YFSETQ. V dropped 5 bases and J dropped 7 bases, with 22 bases sitting between them. The CDR3 runs to 15 residues. The CDR3 here is CASSREIGLPGEQYF. Written as DNA, the CDR3 is TGCGCCAGCAGTAGAGAGATCGGACTGCCCGGGGAGCAGTACTTC. Supplemented by reference TRBV5-1 and TRBJ2-7, the full variable domain reads KAGVTQTPRYLIKTRGQQVTLSCSPISGHRSVSWYQQTPGQGLQFLFEYFSETQRNKGNFPGRFSGRQFSNSRSEMNVSTLELGDSALYLCASSREIGLPGEQYFGPGTRLTVT.

In this sample, this clonotype turned up many times. V is TRBV19 and J is TRBJ2-1; 7 bases map to TRBD2. The CDR3 extends over 14 amino acids. CDR1 LNHDA and CDR2 SQIVND come from the germline V gene (reference sequence). V lost 7 bases to trimming and J lost 10 bases; unmatched junction nucleotides: 13. The CDR3 nucleotides read TGTGCCAGTACCGAGCCGCGCGGGAGATGCGAGCAGTTCTTC. Protein product: CASTEPRGRCEQFF.

This clonotype was seen more than once but under ten times. The chain links TRBV9 to TRBJ2-1; 7 nucleotides agree with TRBD2. The CDR3 runs 15 residues. The V and J ends lost 0 bases and 5 bases, in that order; junction bases with no gene match: 5. Per germline, CDR1 SGDLS and CDR2 YYNGEE. The CDR3 nucleotides read TGTGCCAGCAGCGTAGAAGCGGGGCGGAACAATGAGCAGTTCTTC. Protein: CASSVEAGRNNEQFF.

In regard to this clonotype: A read error may be the cause here, since a much bigger clone is one base away. This sequence joins TRBV12-3 or TRBV12-4 and TRBJ1-6; 10 positions match TRBD1. The CDR3 has 15 residues. V was pared by 5 bases and J by 9 bases, with 7 bases of the junction left unmatched. DNA of the CDR3: TGTGCCAGCAGTATCCGGACAGGGGGGAGTTCACCCCTCCACTTT. Protein: CASSIRTGGSSPLHF.

The rearrangement links TRBV20-1 to TRBJ1-1; D gene ambiguous. Trimming took 2 bases from V and 8 from J, leaving 15 bases between them. CDR1 is DFQATT and CDR2 is SNEGSKA in the germline V gene (reference sequence). This CDR3 region has 13 residues. Written as DNA, the CDR3 is TGCAGTGCTAGACCAGGAGAAATTTCCGAAGCTTTCTTT. The encoded protein is CSARPGEISEAFF.

About this clonotype itself: The missing conserved phenylalanine or tryptophan at the end of this CDR3 makes a read error likely. CDR3 residues: CSVYHMGAQHL. The CDR3 DNA follows: TGCAGCGTATACCACATGGGGGCCCAGCATCTT. This rearrangement joins TRBV29-1 to TRBJ1-5; D may be TRBD1 (5 bases). This CDR3 is 11 amino acids long. Germline V lookup: CDR1 SQVTM, CDR2 ANQGSEA. The V gene lost 6 bases and the J gene lost 11 bases, with 14 bases spanning the gap.

This clonotype has at least ten counts. The chain joins TRBV7-8 to TRBJ2-5; no clear D gene. The CDR3 has 16 amino acids. V was trimmed by 2 bases and J by 5 bases, leaving 18 bases between them. Germline V gene sequence: CDR1 SGHVS, CDR2 FQNEAQ. Here the CDR3 reads CASSLYASRNGETQYF. DNA of the CDR3: TGTGCCAGCAGCTTATACGCCAGCCGGAATGGGGAGACCCAGTACTTC. Supplemented by reference TRBV7-8 and TRBJ2-5, the full variable domain reads GAGVSQSPRYKVAKRGQDVALRCDPISGHVSLFWYQQALGQGPEFLTYFQNEAQLDKSGLPSDRFFAERPEGSVSTLKIQRTQQEDSAVYLCASSLYASRNGETQYFGPGTRLLVL.

This clonotype was recorded at least ten times. V gene TRBV2 combines with J gene TRBJ2-5; the D is unclear. There are 13 residues in the CDR3. With 7 bases removed from V and 0 bases from J, the gap between germline ends came to 9 bases. The germline gives CDR1 SNHLY, CDR2 FYNNEI. The CDR3 nucleotides read TGTGCCAGCAACGTGGCGGACCAAGAGACCCAGTACTTC. It translates to CASNVADQETQYF.

In its sample, this clonotype was seen many times. The CDR3 bases are TGTGCCAGCAGTTTAGATTTTGGGACAGGGGGCTACACCTTC. This encodes CASSLDFGTGGYTF. This chain connects TRBV12-3 or TRBV12-4 to TRBJ1-2, with 9 bases matching TRBD1. The CDR3 contains 14 residues. Unmatched junction bases numbered 5, after V lost 1 base and J lost 8 bases.

This clonotype occurred many times. V and J are TRBV20-1 and TRBJ1-6; 8 bases line up with TRBD1. Germline loops: CDR1 DFQATT, CDR2 SNEGSKA (reference sequence). The CDR3 consists of 13 residues. The ends lost 7 bases at V and 7 bases at J; junction bases unmatched: 6. The CDR3 region is CSVQTGENSPLHF. CDR3 DNA sequence: TGCAGTGTTCAGACAGGGGAGAATTCACCCCTCCACTTT.

This clonotype was picked up many times. The chain links TRBV28 to TRBJ2-2, with D possibly being TRBD1 (6 bases). CDR3 length equals 13 residues. The V gene's germline CDR1 is MDHEN and CDR2 SYDVKM. Between the trimmed V and J ends, which lost 7 bases and 10 bases, there was a span of 16 bases. CDR3 nucleotide sequence: TGTGCCAGCACTTTTCCGGGACATCAGGAGCTGTTTTTT. This sequence encodes CASTFPGHQELFF.

At least ten counts were recorded for this clonotype. This CDR3 is CASSYFRAGANYGYTF. CDR3 sequence (DNA): TGTGCCAGCAGCTACTTCCGGGCAGGCGCTAACTATGGCTACACCTTC. The chain is built from TRBV7-9 and TRBJ1-2; the D is unclear. This CDR3 region has 16 residues. From germline, CDR1 is SEHNR and CDR2 FQNEAQ (reference sequence). V lost 4 bases and J lost 0, with 15 bases in between.

This clonotype was recorded at least ten times. The chain is built from TRBV7-2 and TRBJ1-1; D is ambiguous. This CDR3 spans 11 amino acids. CDR1 SGHTA and CDR2 FQGNSA come from the germline V gene. V lost 2 bases, J lost 7 bases, and 5 bases lay in between. The CDR3 here is CASSLSFEAFF. The CDR3 region has the DNA TGTGCCAGCAGCTTATCCTTTGAAGCTTTCTTT.

This clonotype has a count of ten or more. The rearrangement uses TRBV2 and TRBJ2-5; weak D call: TRBD2 (7 bases). The length of the CDR3 is 12 residues. V gave up 7 bases and J gave up 9 bases, with 15 bases separating them. Germline loops: CDR1 SNHLY, CDR2 FYNNEI. CDR3 bases: TGTGCCAGCAAGGGGGGGCAGGCGTCCCAGTACTTC. Protein: CASKGGQASQYF.

The CDR3 region has the DNA TGTGCCAGCAGTTCGCGGGACAGGGGGTCTGAGACCCAGTACTTC. This encodes CASSSRDRGSETQYF. This chain connects TRBV5-4 to TRBJ2-5; TRBD1 aligns across 11 bases. V lost 5 bases to trimming and J lost 5 bases; unmatched junction nucleotides: 8. The CDR3 sequence is 15 residues long. Germline V lookup: CDR1 SGHNT, CDR2 YYREEE (reference sequence).